Listed below are T cell receptor beta chains from one sample, sequenced in a study of response to subunit inactivated influenza vaccine. One entry per CDR3 protein results from TCRdb running MiXCR on the RT-PCR reads. The data contain approximately 480,000 distinct CDR3 sequences, approximately 10% of them singletons. The sequences come from PBMCs from blood, collected about 40 days after vaccination. The receptors come from a man in his forties or fifties who received an inactivated influenza vaccine. The CDR3 runs from the conserved cysteine through the conserved F or W. The order of the fields is D gene, clone size, J gene, V gene, CDR3 protein, CDR3 DNA. A D gene is named only where the DNA matches it firmly. Clone sizes are given selectively: once, few, many, or a class where the clone is expanded.

NA,many,TRBJ1-1,TRBV6-1,CASTGDGRGTEAFF,TGTGCCAGCACCGGGGACGGCCGTGGCACTGAAGCTTTCTTT
NA,many,TRBJ2-5,TRBV6-2/TRBV6-3,CASSSYREIREETQYF,TGTGCCAGCAGTTCCTACCGGGAGATACGGGAAGAGACCCAGTACTTC
TRBD2,NA,TRBJ2-2,TRBV12-3/TRBV12-4,CASSAAGTPNTGELFF,TGTGCCAGCAGTGCAGCGGGGACCCCTAACACCGGGGAGCTGTTTTTT
TRBD2,few,TRBJ2-1,TRBV7-9,CASSSGGAGEQFF,TGTGCCAGCTCTAGCGGGGGGGCCGGTGAGCAGTTCTTC
TRBD2,once,TRBJ2-3,TRBV25-1,CASRKWTSGGIDTQYF,TGTGCCAGCAGGAAATGGACTAGCGGGGGCATAGATACGCAGTATTTT
TRBD2,many,TRBJ2-1,TRBV12-3/TRBV12-4,CASTPRASGGLGEQFF,TGTGCCAGCACCCCCCGGGCTAGCGGGGGGTTAGGTGAGCAGTTCTTC
NA,NA,TRBJ2-7,TRBV3-1,CASSQVGGRGSPQYF,TGTGCCAGCAGCCAAGTGGGGGGCAGGGGGTCTCCTCAGTACTTC
NA,many,TRBJ1-2,TRBV7-8,CASSLVAAFASF,TGTGCCAGCAGCTTAGTCGCAGCCTTCGCATCGTTC
TRBD1,few,TRBJ2-7,TRBV24-1,CATIEPGQGAYEQYF,TGTGCCACCATCGAACCTGGACAGGGGGCTTACGAGCAGTACTTC
TRBD1,NA,TRBJ2-7,TRBV4-1,CASSQDTGEGGEQYF,TGCGCCAGCAGCCAAGATACAGGGGAAGGGGGAGAGCAGTACTTC
TRBD1,NA,TRBJ2-7,TRBV20-1,CSAIPRDRAYEQYF,TGCAGTGCGATCCCCCGGGACAGGGCCTACGAGCAGTACTTC
NA,NA,TRBJ1-2,TRBV2,CASSDRGRVYGYTF,TGTGCCAGCAGTGACCGAGGCAGAGTCTATGGCTACACCTTC
NA,few,TRBJ2-1,TRBV10-3,CAISVQGYEQFF,TGTGCCATCAGTGTTCAGGGCTATGAGCAGTTCTTC
TRBD1,NA,TRBJ1-5,TRBV12-3/TRBV12-4,CASSPPGTGGEGNQPQHF,TGTGCCAGCAGTCCTCCCGGGACAGGGGGTGAGGGCAATCAGCCCCAGCATTTT
TRBD1,many,TRBJ2-7,TRBV20-1,CSARDRVLYEQYF,TGCAGTGCCAGGGACAGGGTTCTCTACGAGCAGTACTTC
NA,many,TRBJ1-5,TRBV20-1,CSARSGVERGSNQPQHF,TGCAGTGCAAGGTCGGGGGTGGAGAGGGGAAGCAATCAGCCCCAGCATTTT
TRBD2,few,TRBJ2-3,TRBV20-1,CSARDATSGKDTQYF,TGCAGTGCTAGAGATGCTACTAGCGGGAAAGATACGCAGTATTTT
NA,NA,TRBJ2-1,TRBV7-2,CASSAMRLPYNEQFF,TGTGCCAGCAGCGCTATGCGACTCCCCTACAATGAGCAGTTCTTC
NA,NA,TRBJ2-3,TRBV24-1,CATGGTDSTDTQYF,TGTGCCACCGGCGGGACGGATAGCACAGATACGCAGTATTTT
NA,NA,TRBJ1-2,TRBV14,CASSQERENYTF,TGTGCCAGCAGCCAAGAGAGGGAGAACTACACCTTC
NA,NA,TRBJ2-7,TRBV4-3,CASSQEYATITYEQYF,TGCGCCAGCAGCCAAGAGTACGCGACTATTACCTACGAGCAGTACTTC
TRBD1,few,TRBJ1-2,TRBV20-1,CSASVTGSWNGYTF,TGCAGTGCTTCCGTGACAGGGTCGTGGAATGGCTACACCTTC
NA,few,TRBJ2-7,TRBV7-2,CASSLVPMSSYEQYF,TGTGCCAGCAGCTTAGTACCGATGAGCTCCTACGAGCAGTACTTC
TRBD2,few,TRBJ2-2,TRBV5-1,CASSLEGGGANTGELFF,TGCGCCAGCAGCTTGGAAGGCGGGGGGGCGAACACCGGGGAGCTGTTTTTT
NA,few,TRBJ2-7,TRBV5-6,CASSWGLGYEQYF,TGTGCCAGCAGCTGGGGACTGGGCTACGAGCAGTACTTC
TRBD2,few,TRBJ2-4,TRBV6-1,CASSPTSGSAKNIQYF,TGTGCCAGCAGCCCAACTAGCGGATCAGCCAAAAACATTCAGTACTTC
NA,many,TRBJ2-6,TRBV5-1,CASSSDGVSGANVLTF,TGCGCCAGCAGCAGCGACGGGGTCTCTGGGGCCAACGTCCTGACTTTC
TRBD1,NA,TRBJ2-6,TRBV3-1,CASSPGQGIPSGANVLTF,TGTGCCAGCAGCCCGGGACAGGGGATCCCCTCTGGGGCCAACGTCCTGACTTTC
NA,NA,TRBJ2-5,TRBV4-3,CASSRRAGRGETQYF,TGCGCCAGCAGCCGAAGGGCGGGTAGGGGGGAGACCCAGTACTTC
NA,NA,TRBJ1-1,TRBV7-2,CASSPHQGLTEAFF,TGTGCCAGCAGCCCCCATCAGGGGCTTACTGAAGCTTTCTTT
TRBD1,NA,TRBJ1-2,TRBV6-2/TRBV6-3,CASSYGTGYYGYTF,TGTGCCAGCAGTTACGGGACAGGGTACTATGGCTACACCTTC
NA,few,TRBJ2-6,TRBV4-2,CASSRTGTGSSGANVLTF,TGTGCCAGCAGCCGAACCGGGACTGGCAGCTCTGGGGCCAACGTCCTGACTTTC
NA,NA,TRBJ1-6,TRBV12-3/TRBV12-4,CASSAGAGDNSPLHF,TGTGCCAGCAGTGCAGGGGCCGGGGATAATTCACCCCTCCACTTT
NA,NA,TRBJ1-1,TRBV5-1,CASSFSPPGNTEAFF,TGCGCCAGCAGCTTTTCGCCCCCAGGGAACACTGAAGCTTTCTTT
NA,NA,TRBJ2-5,TRBV2,CAQARDQGRETQYF,TGTGCCCAGGCACGGGACCAGGGCAGAGAGACCCAGTACTTC
NA,NA,TRBJ2-3,TRBV7-6,CASSSQDGATQYF,TGTGCCAGCAGCTCCCAGGATGGGGCTACGCAGTATTTT
NA,many,TRBJ2-3,TRBV12-3/TRBV12-4,CASSSGAPDTQYF,TGTGCCAGCAGTTCGGGGGCGCCGGATACGCAGTATTTT
NA,NA,TRBJ2-5,TRBV3-1,CASSSVGVLQETQYF,TGTGCCAGCAGCTCCGTGGGGGTACTCCAAGAGACCCAGTACTTC
TRBD1,many,TRBJ2-5,TRBV12-3/TRBV12-4,CASSLKDRQTQYF,TGTGCCAGCAGTCTTAAGGACAGGCAGACCCAGTACTTC
NA,few,TRBJ1-5,TRBV20-1,CSAVEGSTNQPQHF,TGCAGTGCGGTGGAGGGGAGTACCAATCAGCCCCAGCATTTT
NA,many,TRBJ1-2,TRBV29-1,CSVATGGPTGYTF,TGCAGCGTTGCCACCGGGGGCCCCACTGGCTACACCTTC
NA,NA,TRBJ2-7,TRBV10-3,CAISGKGNEQYF,TGTGCCATCAGTGGGAAGGGGAACGAGCAGTACTTC
TRBD1,many,TRBJ2-7,TRBV6-2/TRBV6-3,CASTSSDRDEQYF,TGTGCCAGCACCTCCTCCGACAGGGACGAGCAGTACTTC
NA,NA,TRBJ2-1,TRBV4-3,CASSPRSQGVSYNEQFF,TGCGCCAGCAGCCCCCGGTCACAGGGAGTATCCTACAATGAGCAGTTCTTC
NA,few,TRBJ2-2,TRBV4-1,CASSQVTAAGELFF,TGCGCCAGCAGCCAAGTAACTGCCGCCGGGGAGCTGTTTTTT
TRBD2,NA,TRBJ2-7,TRBV2,CAIWGLAGSRTDAYEQYF,TGTGCCATCTGGGGACTAGCGGGGTCACGAACCGACGCCTACGAGCAGTACTTC
TRBD2,NA,TRBJ2-1,TRBV5-5,CASRPGVAGIFNEQFF,TGTGCCAGCAGGCCCGGGGTAGCGGGGATTTTCAATGAGCAGTTCTTC
TRBD1,NA,TRBJ1-1,TRBV3-1,CASSLQGAKAFF,TGTGCCAGCAGCCTACAGGGGGCTAAAGCTTTCTTT
NA,NA,TRBJ1-3,TRBV7-2,CASSPQVLFGNTIYF,TGTGCCAGCAGTCCTCAGGTTCTCTTCGGAAACACCATATATTTT
TRBD2,few,TRBJ2-7,TRBV5-1,CASSLDASGRSEQYF,TGCGCCAGCAGCTTGGATGCTAGCGGGAGATCCGAGCAGTACTTC
TRBD1,few,TRBJ1-5,TRBV7-2,CASSLVGQGGGQPQHF,TGTGCCAGCAGCTTAGTCGGACAGGGTGGCGGTCAGCCCCAGCATTTT
NA,NA,TRBJ1-2,TRBV4-3,CASSQDPVRGGYGYTF,TGCGCCAGCAGCCAAGATCCCGTCCGGGGAGGCTATGGCTACACCTTC
NA,few,TRBJ2-3,TRBV5-6,CASSRERLQPFTDTQYF,TGTGCCAGCAGCCGTGAGAGGTTGCAACCCTTCACAGATACGCAGTATTTT
NA,NA,TRBJ2-2,TRBV6-2/TRBV6-3,CASSTTFRANTGELFF,TGTGCCAGCAGTACCACCTTCCGCGCGAACACCGGGGAGCTGTTTTTT